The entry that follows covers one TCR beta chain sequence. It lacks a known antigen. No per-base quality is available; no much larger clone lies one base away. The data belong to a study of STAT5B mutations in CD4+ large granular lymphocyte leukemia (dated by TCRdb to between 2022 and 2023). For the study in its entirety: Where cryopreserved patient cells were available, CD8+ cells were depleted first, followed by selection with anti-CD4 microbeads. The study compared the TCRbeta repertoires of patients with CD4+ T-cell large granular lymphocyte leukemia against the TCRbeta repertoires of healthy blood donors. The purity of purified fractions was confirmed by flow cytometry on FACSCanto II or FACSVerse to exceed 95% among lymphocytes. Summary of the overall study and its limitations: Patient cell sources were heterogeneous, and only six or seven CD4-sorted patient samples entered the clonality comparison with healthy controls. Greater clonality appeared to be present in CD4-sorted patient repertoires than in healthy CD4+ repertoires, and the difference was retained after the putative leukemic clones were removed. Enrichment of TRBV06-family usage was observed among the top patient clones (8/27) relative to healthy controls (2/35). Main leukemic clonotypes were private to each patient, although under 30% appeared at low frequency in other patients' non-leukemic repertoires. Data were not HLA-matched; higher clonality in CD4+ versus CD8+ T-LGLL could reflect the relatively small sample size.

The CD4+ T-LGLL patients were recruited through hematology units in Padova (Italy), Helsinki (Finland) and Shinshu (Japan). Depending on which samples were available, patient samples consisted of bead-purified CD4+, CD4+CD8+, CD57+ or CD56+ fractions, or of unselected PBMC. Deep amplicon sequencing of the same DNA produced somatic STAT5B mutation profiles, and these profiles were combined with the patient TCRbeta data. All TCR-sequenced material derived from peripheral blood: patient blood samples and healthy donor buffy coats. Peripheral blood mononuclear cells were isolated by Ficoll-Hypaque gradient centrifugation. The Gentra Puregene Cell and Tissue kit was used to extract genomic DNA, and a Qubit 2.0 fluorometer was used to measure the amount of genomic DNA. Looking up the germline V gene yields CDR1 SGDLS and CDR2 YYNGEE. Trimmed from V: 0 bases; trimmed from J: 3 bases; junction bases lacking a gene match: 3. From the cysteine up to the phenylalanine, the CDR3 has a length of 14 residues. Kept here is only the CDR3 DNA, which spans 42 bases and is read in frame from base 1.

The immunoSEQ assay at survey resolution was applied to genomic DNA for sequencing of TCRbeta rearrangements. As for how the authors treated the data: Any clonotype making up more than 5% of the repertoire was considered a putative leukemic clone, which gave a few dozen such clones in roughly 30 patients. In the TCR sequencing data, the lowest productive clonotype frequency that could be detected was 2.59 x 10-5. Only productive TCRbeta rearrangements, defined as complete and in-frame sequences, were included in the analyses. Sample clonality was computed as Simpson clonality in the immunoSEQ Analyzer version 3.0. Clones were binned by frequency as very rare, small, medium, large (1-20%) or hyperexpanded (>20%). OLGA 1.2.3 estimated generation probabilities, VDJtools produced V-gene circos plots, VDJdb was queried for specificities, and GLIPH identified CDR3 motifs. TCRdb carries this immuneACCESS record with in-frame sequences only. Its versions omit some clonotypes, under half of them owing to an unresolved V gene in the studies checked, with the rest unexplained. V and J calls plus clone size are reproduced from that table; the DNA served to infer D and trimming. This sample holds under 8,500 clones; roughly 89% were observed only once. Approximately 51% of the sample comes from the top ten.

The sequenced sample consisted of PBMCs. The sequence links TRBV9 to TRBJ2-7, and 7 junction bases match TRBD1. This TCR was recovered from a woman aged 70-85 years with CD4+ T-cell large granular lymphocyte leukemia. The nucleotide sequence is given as TGTGCCAGCAGCGTAGGAGGGGACAGCTACGAGCAGTACTTC. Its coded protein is CASSVGGDSYEQYF.